One TCR beta chain is described in this entry. The antigen remains unidentified. The data were taken from a study of regulatory T cells in long-lasting Graves disease. Germline V gene lookup returns CDR1 SEHNR and CDR2 FQNEAQ (reference sequence). This CDR3 region has 12 residues. The germline V and J ends were trimmed by 2 bases and 9 bases, with 10 bases remaining between them. Time point described: persistent/refractory GD, antithyroid drugs over 5 years with positive TRAb. The authors made the TCR library using RNA they extracted from PBMCs. Library construction for TCR beta used iRepertoire HTBI primers and Arm-PCR of CDR3 regions. TCRdb called the multiplex PCR reads again in MiXCR, with one record for every CDR3 protein. The sample carries around 340,000 distinct CDR3 sequences, less than 20% recorded once. General study findings and limits: A greater number of public clonotypes (under 3,000) was shared by persistent patients than by new patients (around 1,000). Small sample size may have lowered accuracy. Analysis covered peripheral blood alone, not thyroid tissue. Favored gene segments in persistent disease were TRBV28, TRBJ1-2 and TRBJ2-5.

The chain uses TRBV7-9 and TRBJ1-2; D is unresolved. The sequence was collected from a female donor with Graves disease. The sample consisted of peripheral blood mononuclear cells (PBMCs), taken when the disease was refractory, from a patient treated with antithyroid drugs. CDR3: CASSLRFESYTF. In DNA, the CDR3 is TGTGCCAGCAGCTTACGGTTCGAGAGCTACACCTTC.